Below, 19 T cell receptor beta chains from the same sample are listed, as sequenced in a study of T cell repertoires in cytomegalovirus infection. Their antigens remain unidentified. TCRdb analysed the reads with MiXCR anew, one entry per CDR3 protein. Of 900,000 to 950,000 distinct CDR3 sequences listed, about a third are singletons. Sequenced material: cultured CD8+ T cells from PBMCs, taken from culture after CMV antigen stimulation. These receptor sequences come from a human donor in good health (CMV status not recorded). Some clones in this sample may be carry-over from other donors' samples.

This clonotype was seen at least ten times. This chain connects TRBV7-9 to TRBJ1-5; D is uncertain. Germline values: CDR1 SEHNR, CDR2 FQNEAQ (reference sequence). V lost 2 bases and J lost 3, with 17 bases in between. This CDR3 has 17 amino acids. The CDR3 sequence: CASSLSGSGRDNQPQHF. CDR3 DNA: TGTGCCAGCAGCTTATCCGGCTCGGGGAGGGACAATCAGCCCCAGCATTTT. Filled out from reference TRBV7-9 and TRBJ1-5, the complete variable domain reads DTGVSQNPRHKITKRGQNVTFRCDPISEHNRLYWYRQTLGQGPEFLTYFQNEAQLEKSRLLSDRFSAERPKGSFSTLEIQRTEQGDSAMYLCASSLSGSGRDNQPQHFGDGTRLSIL.

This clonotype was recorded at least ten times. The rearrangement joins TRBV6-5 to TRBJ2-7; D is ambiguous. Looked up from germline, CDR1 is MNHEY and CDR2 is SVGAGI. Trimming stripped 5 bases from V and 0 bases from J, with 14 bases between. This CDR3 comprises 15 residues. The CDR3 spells CASSHQLALSYEQYF. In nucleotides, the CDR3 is TGTGCCAGCAGTCACCAACTTGCTCTCTCCTACGAGCAGTACTTC.

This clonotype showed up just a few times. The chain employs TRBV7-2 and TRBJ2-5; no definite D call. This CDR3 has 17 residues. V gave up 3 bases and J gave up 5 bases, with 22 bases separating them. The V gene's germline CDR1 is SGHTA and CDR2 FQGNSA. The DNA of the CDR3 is TGTGCCAGCAGCTTTAGCTACTCCCCTTCTAGGAGTGAGACCCAGTACTTC. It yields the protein CASSFSYSPSRSETQYF.

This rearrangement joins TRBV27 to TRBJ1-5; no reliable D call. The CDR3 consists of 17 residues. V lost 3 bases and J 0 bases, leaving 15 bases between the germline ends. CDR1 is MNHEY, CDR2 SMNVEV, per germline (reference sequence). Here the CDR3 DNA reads TGTGCCAGCAGTTTTATCTTCACGGGTAATAGCAATCAGCCCCAGCATTTT. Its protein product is CASSFIFTGNSNQPQHF.

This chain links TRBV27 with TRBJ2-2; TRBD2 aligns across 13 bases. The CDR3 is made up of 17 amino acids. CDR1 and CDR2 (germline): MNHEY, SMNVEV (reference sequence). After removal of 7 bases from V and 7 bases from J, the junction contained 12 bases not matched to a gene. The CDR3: CASTELLAGGPSGELFF. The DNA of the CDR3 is TGTGCCAGCACCGAGTTACTAGCGGGGGGGCCAAGCGGGGAGCTGTTTTTT.

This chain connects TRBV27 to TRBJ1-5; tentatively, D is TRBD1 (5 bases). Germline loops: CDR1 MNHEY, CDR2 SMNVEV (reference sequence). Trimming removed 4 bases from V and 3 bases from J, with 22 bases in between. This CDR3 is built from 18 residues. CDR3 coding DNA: TGTGCCAGCAGTTCCGAATTATGGCAGGGAGGTTACAATCAGCCCCAGCATTTT. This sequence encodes CASSSELWQGGYNQPQHF.

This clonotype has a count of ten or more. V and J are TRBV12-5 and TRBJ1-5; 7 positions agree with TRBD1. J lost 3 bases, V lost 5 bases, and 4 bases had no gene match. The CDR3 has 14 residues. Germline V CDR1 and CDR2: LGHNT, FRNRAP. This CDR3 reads CASGPGQLNQPQHF. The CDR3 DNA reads TGTGCTAGTGGTCCGGGACAGCTCAATCAGCCCCAGCATTTT.

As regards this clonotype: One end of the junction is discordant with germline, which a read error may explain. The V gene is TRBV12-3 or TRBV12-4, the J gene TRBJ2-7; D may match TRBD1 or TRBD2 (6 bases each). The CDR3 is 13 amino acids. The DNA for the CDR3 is TGTGCCAACAGTCCCCGGGGGCCCAACGAGCAGTACTTC. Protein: CANSPRGPNEQYF.

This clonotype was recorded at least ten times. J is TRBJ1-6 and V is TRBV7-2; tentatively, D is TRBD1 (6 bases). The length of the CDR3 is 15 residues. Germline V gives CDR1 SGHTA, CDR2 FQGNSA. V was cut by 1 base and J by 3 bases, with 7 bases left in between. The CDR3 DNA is TGTGCCAGCAGCTTAGGCAGGGGCTATAATTCACCCCTCCACTTT. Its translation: CASSLGRGYNSPLHF.

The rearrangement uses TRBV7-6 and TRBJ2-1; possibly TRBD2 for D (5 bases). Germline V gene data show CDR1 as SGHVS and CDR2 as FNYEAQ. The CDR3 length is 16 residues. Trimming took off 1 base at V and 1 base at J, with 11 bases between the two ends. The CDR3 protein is CASSLGEWESYNEQFF. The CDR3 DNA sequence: TGTGCCAGCAGCTTAGGGGAGTGGGAGTCCTACAATGAGCAGTTCTTC.

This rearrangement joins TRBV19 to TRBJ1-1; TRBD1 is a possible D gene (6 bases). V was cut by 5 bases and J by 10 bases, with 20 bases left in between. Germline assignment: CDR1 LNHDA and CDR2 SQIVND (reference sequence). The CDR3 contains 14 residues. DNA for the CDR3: TGTGCCAGTAGTCTCAAGGCGGGGGCCAAAGGAGCTTTCTTT. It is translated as CASSLKAGAKGAFF.

The CDR3 DNA follows: TGTGCCAGCAGCGCACCCGCGGGCCCATTCCGGGACCGCACAGATACGCAGTATTTT. Translated, it gives CASSAPAGPFRDRTDTQYF. The chain uses TRBV9 and TRBJ2-3; the D gene could be TRBD1 or TRBD2 (5 bases each). The CDR3 loop spans 19 amino acids. Germline CDR1 and CDR2: SGDLS and YYNGEE. Trimming left V 3 bases short and J 1 base short, with 24 bases between.

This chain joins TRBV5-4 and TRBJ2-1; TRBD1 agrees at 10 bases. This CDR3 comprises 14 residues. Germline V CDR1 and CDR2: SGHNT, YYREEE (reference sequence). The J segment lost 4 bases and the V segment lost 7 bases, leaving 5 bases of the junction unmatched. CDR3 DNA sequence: TGTGCCAGCTCGGACAGGGGGGATTACAATGAGCAGTTCTTC. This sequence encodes CASSDRGDYNEQFF.

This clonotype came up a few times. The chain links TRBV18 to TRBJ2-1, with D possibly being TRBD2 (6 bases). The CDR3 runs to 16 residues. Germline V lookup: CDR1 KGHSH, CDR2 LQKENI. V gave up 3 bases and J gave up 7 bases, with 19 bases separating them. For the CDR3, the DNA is TGTGCCAGCTCACCTCCACGGCTCGGAGGGGAGAATGAGCAGTTCTTC. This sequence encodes CASSPPRLGGENEQFF.

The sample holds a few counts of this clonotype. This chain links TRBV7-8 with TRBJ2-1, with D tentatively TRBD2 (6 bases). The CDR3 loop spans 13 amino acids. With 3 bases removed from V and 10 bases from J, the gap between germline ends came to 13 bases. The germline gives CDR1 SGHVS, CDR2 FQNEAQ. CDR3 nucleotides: TGTGCCAGCAGCTTCAACCCCGGGAGAGAGCAGTTCTTC. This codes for CASSFNPGREQFF.

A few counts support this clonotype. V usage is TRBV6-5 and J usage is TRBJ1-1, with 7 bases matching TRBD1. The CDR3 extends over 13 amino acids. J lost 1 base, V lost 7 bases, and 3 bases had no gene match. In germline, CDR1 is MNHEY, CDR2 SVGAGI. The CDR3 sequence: CASTTGENTEAFF. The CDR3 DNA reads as TGTGCCAGCACTACAGGGGAGAACACTGAAGCTTTCTTT.

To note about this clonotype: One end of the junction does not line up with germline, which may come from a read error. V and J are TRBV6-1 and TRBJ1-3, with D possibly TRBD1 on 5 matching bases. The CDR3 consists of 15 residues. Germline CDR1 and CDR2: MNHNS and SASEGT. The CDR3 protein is CASIEWGRAGNTIYF. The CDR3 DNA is TGTGCCAGCATTGAATGGGGACGCGCTGGAAACACCATATATTTT.

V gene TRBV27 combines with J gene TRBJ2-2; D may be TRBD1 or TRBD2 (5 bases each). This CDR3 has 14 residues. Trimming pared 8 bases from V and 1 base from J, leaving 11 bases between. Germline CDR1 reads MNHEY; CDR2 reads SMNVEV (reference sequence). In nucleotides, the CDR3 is TGTGCCAGCTTCCCGAGGGGGAACACCGGGGAGCTGTTTTTT. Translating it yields CASFPRGNTGELFF.

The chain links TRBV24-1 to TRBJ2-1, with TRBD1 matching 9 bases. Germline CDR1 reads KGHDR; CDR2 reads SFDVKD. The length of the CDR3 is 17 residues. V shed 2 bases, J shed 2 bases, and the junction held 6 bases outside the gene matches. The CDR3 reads CATSDSTGQGTYNEQFF. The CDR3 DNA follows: TGTGCCACCAGTGATTCCACCGGACAGGGGACCTACAATGAGCAGTTCTTC.